The sequence of this T cell receptor (beta chain) was determined in a study of CD4+ T cells in melanoma. General study results and limits: CD8+ T cell, macrophage and B cell function reportedly correlated with neoantigen-specific CD4+ T cells.

With respect to this clone: The target antigen is unknown. One end of the junction varies from germline; a read error may be responsible.

Germline CDR1 is LNHDA and CDR2 is SQIVND (reference sequence). CDR3 length equals 14 residues. The table came from immunoSEQ multiplex PCR; TCRdb's copy has only in-frame clones and leaves some out. The sample holds about 110,000 clones; around 92% are singletons and the top ten take approximately 3.5%. The receptor comes from a human donor with melanoma. The sample was peripheral blood. The V and J genes are TRBV19 and TRBJ2-7; D not resolved. The CDR3 spells CASSLEVTRYEQYF. The DNA of the CDR3 is TGTGCCAGTAGTTTAGAGGTCACCCGCTACGAGCAGTACTTC.